The rows below give T cell receptor beta chains drawn from one sample of a study of shared clonotypes between healthy human individuals. Assay used: immunoSEQ multiplex PCR; TCRdb lists only in-frame clones, some missing. Of about 800,000 clones listed, about 97% are singletons. The sequenced material came from naive CD8+ T cells sorted from blood. These receptors all come from a man under 40 in good health. Each CDR3 is given with its conserved first and last residue. D genes are given only for firm matches. For some rows the clone size is stated as once, few or many, or as a class when expanded; others skip it.

NA	TRBV27	TRBJ2-7	NA	12	CASSSPLNEQYF	TGTGCCAGCAGTTCCCCCCTGAACGAGCAGTACTTC
NA	TRBV6-1	TRBJ2-1	NA	10	CASKSYEQFF	TGTGCCAGCAAAAGCTATGAGCAGTTCTTC
NA	TRBV27	TRBJ2-5	many	14	CASSLLGQQETQYF	TGTGCCAGCAGTTTACTTGGACAGCAAGAGACCCAGTACTTC
NA	TRBV19	TRBJ1-1	NA	15	CASSQSRGVNTEAFF	TGTGCCAGTAGCCAAAGTCGAGGGGTGAACACTGAAGCTTTCTTT
NA	TRBV5-1	TRBJ2-3	NA	16	CASSLWVLDRSDTQYF	TGCGCCAGCAGCTTGTGGGTTTTAGACAGATCAGATACGCAGTATTTT
NA	TRBV19	TRBJ2-7	NA	13	CASSIWGSYEQYF	TGTGCCAGTAGTATCTGGGGATCCTACGAGCAGTACTTC
NA	TRBV25-1	TRBJ2-1	NA	11	CASSATSEQFF	TGTGCCAGCAGCGCCACAAGTGAGCAGTTCTTC
NA	TRBV9	TRBJ2-1	NA	16	CASSVEASPAHNEQFF	TGTGCCAGCAGCGTAGAGGCTAGCCCTGCTCACAATGAGCAGTTCTTC
TRBD2	TRBV7-2	TRBJ2-5	NA	19	CASSLALLLAGIPQETQYF	TGTGCCAGCAGCTTAGCGCTTCTGCTAGCGGGGATACCCCAAGAGACCCAGTACTTC
TRBD1	TRBV7-8	TRBJ2-7	NA	15	CASSASGTVSYEQYF	TGTGCCAGCAGCGCATCCGGGACAGTCTCCTACGAGCAGTACTTC
TRBD1	TRBV27	TRBJ2-5	NA	14	CASSSTGGRETQYF	TGTGCCAGCAGTTCGACAGGGGGCCGGGAGACCCAGTACTTC
NA	TRBV15	TRBJ2-4	NA	12	CATSRDRDRKYF	TGTGCCACCAGCAGAGATCGGGACCGAAAGTACTTC
TRBD1	TRBV7-8	TRBJ1-1	NA	14	CASSPGQANTEAFF	TGTGCCAGCAGCCCGGGACAGGCGAACACTGAAGCTTTCTTT
NA	TRBV4-3	TRBJ2-1	NA	15	CASSQVLGPYNEQFF	TGCGCCAGCAGCCAAGTATTGGGCCCCTACAATGAGCAGTTCTTC
NA	TRBV29-1	TRBJ1-3	NA	16	CSVAGAQAGSGNTIYF	TGCAGCGTGGCCGGTGCACAGGCAGGCTCTGGAAACACCATATATTTT
NA	TRBV10-3	TRBJ2-5	NA	13	CAISRTDQETQYF	TGTGCCATCAGCAGGACAGATCAAGAGACCCAGTACTTC
NA	TRBV5-1	TRBJ2-1	NA	12	CASRSGMYEQFF	TGCGCCAGCAGGTCAGGGATGTATGAGCAGTTCTTC
TRBD2	TRBV29-1	TRBJ2-1	NA	13	CSVVSGTSLEQFF	TGCAGCGTTGTAAGCGGGACGAGCCTTGAGCAGTTCTTC
NA	TRBV7-9	TRBJ2-5	NA	14	CASMTPRGPETQYF	TGTGCCAGCATGACCCCCCGGGGTCCAGAGACCCAGTACTTC
NA	TRBV30	TRBJ2-7	NA	14	CAWSPAGGSYEQYF	TGTGCCTGGAGCCCAGCTGGGGGGTCCTACGAGCAGTACTTC
NA	TRBV29-1	TRBJ2-4	NA	13	CSVVTSTKNIQYF	TGCAGCGTGGTGACGTCAACCAAAAACATTCAGTACTTC
TRBD2	TRBV9	TRBJ2-1	NA	15	CASSPGLAGYNEQFF	TGTGCCAGCAGCCCCGGGCTAGCGGGCTACAATGAGCAGTTCTTC
NA	TRBV5-6	TRBJ2-2	NA	14	CASSLDVNTGELFF	TGTGCCAGCAGCTTGGACGTAAACACCGGGGAGCTGTTTTTT
NA	TRBV7-9	TRBJ2-3	NA	16	CASSLAGESSTDTQYF	TGTGCCAGCAGCTTAGCGGGGGAATCTAGCACAGATACGCAGTATTTT
NA	TRBV11-2	TRBJ1-5	NA	12	CASSLAGQPQHF	TGTGCCAGCAGCTTGGCGGGTCAGCCCCAGCATTTT
NA	TRBV11-2	TRBJ2-1	NA	16	CASSLGIQGPYNEQFF	TGTGCCAGCAGCTTAGGTATCCAGGGGCCCTACAATGAGCAGTTCTTC